This T cell receptor beta chain was captured in a study of CD8+ T cells in alopecia areata. Specified treatment: oral pan-JAK inhibitor, 5-10 mg twice daily. Sequencing used cDNA as its template, made by extracting RNA and reverse transcribing it. Only in-frame clones appear in the TCRdb table, and some are missing; sequencing was by immunoSEQ multiplex PCR. The sample records some 170,000 clones, 50% to 75% being singletons. Specimen: CD4+ T cells sorted from blood, collected at approximately week 55, from a patient treated with tofacitinib. The sequence was collected from a human donor with alopecia areata.

CDR3 sequence: CASSRDTETQYF. The CDR3, as DNA: TGTGCCAGCAGCCGGGACACGGAGACCCAGTACTTC. The chain carries TRBV2 and TRBJ2-5; perhaps TRBD1 as D (6 bases). CDR3 length: 12 amino acids. The germline gives CDR1 SNHLY, CDR2 FYNNEI. The V end lost 6 bases, the J end lost 5 bases, and 10 bases lay between the germline ends.